This entry lists 10 T cell receptor beta chains sequenced from one sample in a study of blood T cell repertoires in COVID-19. Assay: immunoSEQ multiplex PCR; the TCRdb copy retains only in-frame clones and omits some. The sample includes about 220,000 clones, approximately 83% of them seen just once. The specimen was peripheral blood. Receptors originate from a woman aged 60-75 years with acute or convalescent COVID-19.

This clone has a handful of counts. Other DNA sequences from this sample encode an identical CDR3 as well. The rearrangement links TRBV5-6 to TRBJ1-2; no firm D call. Trimming shortened V by 0 bases and J by 2 bases, and 5 bases separated the two germline ends. The CDR3 sequence is 13 residues long. Germline V gene data show CDR1 as SGHDT and CDR2 as YYEEEE. CDR3 protein: CASSLGQNYGYTF. As DNA, the CDR3 is TGTGCCAGCAGCTTGGGGCAGAACTATGGCTACACCTTC.

V is TRBV6-1 and J is TRBJ2-3; TRBD1 aligns across 8 bases. The CDR3 sequence is 15 residues long. With V trimmed by 2 bases and J by 1 base, 2 bases remained unmatched. Germline lookup yields CDR1 MNHNS and CDR2 SASEGT. CDR3 in DNA: TGTGCCAGCAGTGAACAGACAGGGGGCACAGATACGCAGTATTTT. Translating it yields CASSEQTGGTDTQYF.

The chain is built from TRBV5-1 and TRBJ2-1; 12 bases match TRBD1. Germline V lookup: CDR1 SGHRS, CDR2 YFSETQ. The CDR3 consists of 15 residues. The J segment lost 9 bases and the V segment lost 4 bases, leaving 8 bases of the junction unmatched. Here the CDR3 DNA reads TGCGCCAGCAGCCCGAATTGGGACAGGGGGCGTGAGCAGTTCTTC. Its translation is CASSPNWDRGREQFF.

This clone occurred a few times. The J gene is TRBJ2-7, the V gene TRBV13; 8 nucleotides agree with TRBD1. The germline V gene encodes CDR1 PRHDT and CDR2 FYEKMQ (reference sequence). Unmatched junction bases numbered 9, after V lost 5 bases and J lost 6 bases. The CDR3 is made up of 14 amino acids. The CDR3 is CASSLTDRASEQYF. The CDR3 DNA reads TGTGCCAGCAGCCTCACGGACAGGGCCAGCGAGCAGTACTTC.

This clone came up a few times. V is TRBV5-6 and J is TRBJ2-5; TRBD1 is a possible D gene (6 bases). The V end lost 0 bases, the J end lost 7 bases, and 10 bases lay between the germline ends. The V gene's germline CDR1 is SGHDT and CDR2 YYEEEE. The CDR3 totals 13 residues. CDR3 sequence: CASSLGVGGTQYF. The CDR3 DNA reads as TGTGCCAGCAGCTTGGGAGTAGGGGGGACCCAGTACTTC.

The rearrangement joins TRBV24-1 to TRBJ1-6, with D unclear. The CDR3 consists of 17 residues. CDR1 and CDR2 from the germline V gene are KGHDR and SFDVKD. Trimming removed 9 bases at V and 6 bases at J, with 23 bases between. The CDR3 sequence: CATPTGLTTRRNSPLHF. The CDR3 coding sequence is TGTGCCACCCCCACGGGGTTGACGACAAGACGTAATTCACCCCTCCACTTT.

The chain employs TRBV30 and TRBJ1-3, with 8 bases lining up with TRBD1. Germline V gives CDR1 GTSNPN, CDR2 SVGIG (reference sequence). The V segment lost 6 bases and the J segment 2 bases; nucleotides outside the gene matches: 3. The CDR3 has 13 residues. The CDR3 region is CACKTGAGNTIYF. Written as DNA, the CDR3 is TGTGCCTGTAAGACAGGGGCTGGAAACACCATATATTTT.

CDR3 sequence reads: CATSGQGSDTEAFF. In DNA form, the CDR3 reads TGTGCCACCAGCGGACAGGGATCGGACACTGAAGCTTTCTTT. The chain is built from TRBV15 and TRBJ1-1, with 8 bases that match TRBD1. CDR1 is LNHNV and CDR2 is YYDKDF in the germline V gene (reference sequence). The V gene end was trimmed by 5 bases and the J gene end by 3 bases; junction bases not matched to a gene: 5. This CDR3 has 14 amino acids.

The CDR3 nucleotides read TGTGCCAGCAGCGTGGGACAGTTTTATGGCTACACCTTC. Its protein is CASSVGQFYGYTF. The rearrangement links TRBV9 to TRBJ1-2; 7 positions match TRBD1. Germline CDR1 and CDR2: SGDLS and YYNGEE. With 2 bases clipped from V and 5 bases from J, the junction kept 3 bases outside the gene matches. The CDR3 sequence is 13 residues long.

The rearrangement joins TRBV10-3 to TRBJ1-1; 9 nucleotides align to TRBD1. The V gene's germline CDR1 is ENHRY and CDR2 SYGVKD. J was trimmed by 4 bases and V by 10 bases; bases with no gene match: 4. The CDR3 is 12 amino acids. The CDR3 sequence is CASRQGGTEAFF. CDR3 coding DNA: TGTGCCAGTAGACAGGGGGGCACTGAAGCTTTCTTT.